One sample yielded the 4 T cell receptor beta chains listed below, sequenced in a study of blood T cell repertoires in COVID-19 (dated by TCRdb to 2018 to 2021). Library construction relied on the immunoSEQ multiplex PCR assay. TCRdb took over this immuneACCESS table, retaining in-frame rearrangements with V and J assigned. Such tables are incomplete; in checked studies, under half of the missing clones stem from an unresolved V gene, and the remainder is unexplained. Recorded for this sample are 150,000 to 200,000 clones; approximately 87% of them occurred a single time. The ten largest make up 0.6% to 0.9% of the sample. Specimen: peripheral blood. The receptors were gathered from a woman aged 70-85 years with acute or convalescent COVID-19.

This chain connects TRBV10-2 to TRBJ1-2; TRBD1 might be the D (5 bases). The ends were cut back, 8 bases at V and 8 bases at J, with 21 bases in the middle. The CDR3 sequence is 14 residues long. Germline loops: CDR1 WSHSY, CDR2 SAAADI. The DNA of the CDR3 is TGCGCCAGCGGAGGGTCGGGGGAAGTAAGGGGCTACACCTTC. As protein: CASGGSGEVRGYTF.

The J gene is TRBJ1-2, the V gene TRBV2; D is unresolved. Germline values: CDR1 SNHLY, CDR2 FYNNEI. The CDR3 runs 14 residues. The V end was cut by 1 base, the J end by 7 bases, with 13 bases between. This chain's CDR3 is CASSEDGLAGGYTF. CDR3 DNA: TGTGCCAGCAGTGAAGACGGGCTAGCCGGTGGCTACACCTTC.

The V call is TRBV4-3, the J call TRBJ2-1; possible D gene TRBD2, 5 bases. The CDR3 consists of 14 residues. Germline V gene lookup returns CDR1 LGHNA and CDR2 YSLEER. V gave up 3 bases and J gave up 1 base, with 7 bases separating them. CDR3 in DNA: TGCGCCAGCAGCCAGGGGAGTTCCTACAATGAGCAGTTCTTC. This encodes CASSQGSSYNEQFF.

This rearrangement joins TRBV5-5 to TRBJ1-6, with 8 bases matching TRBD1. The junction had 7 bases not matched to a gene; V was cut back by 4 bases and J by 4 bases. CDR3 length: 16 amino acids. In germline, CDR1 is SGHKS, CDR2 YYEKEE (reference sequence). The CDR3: CASSPLDRAYNSPLHF. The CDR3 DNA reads TGTGCCAGCAGCCCCCTGGACAGGGCTTATAATTCACCCCTCCACTTT.